This record looks at one T cell receptor beta chain sequence and its context. The record originates from a study of T cell responses to AZD1222 COVID-19 vaccine. The method was immunoSEQ multiplex PCR; TCRdb's version includes in-frame clones alone and lacks a portion of them. The sample includes approximately 160,000 clones, about 91% seen only once; the top ten take approximately 3.1%. The CDR3 is 13 residues long. After removal of 2 bases from V and 3 bases from J, the junction contained 2 bases not matched to a gene. Germline CDR1 reads GTSNPN; CDR2 reads SVGIG (reference sequence). The TCR sequence derives from an adult in good health. This material consisted of peripheral blood, taken on day 0 of MenACWY control vaccination. This chain joins TRBV30 and TRBJ2-3; 7 bases line up with TRBD1. The CDR3 here is CAWSPQGTDTQYF. The CDR3, as DNA: TGTGCCTGGAGTCCACAGGGGACAGATACGCAGTATTTT.